The next 13 T cell receptor beta chains were all read from a single sample in a study of yellow fever vaccine responses in identical twins. TCRdb re-derived calls from the RT-PCR reads in MiXCR, one entry per CDR3 protein. The table records around 2,000 distinct CDR3 sequences, under 35% of them present only once. The input for sequencing was T cells from blood (PBMCs), unsorted or a sorted subset (not recorded which), taken before or after yellow fever vaccination (not recorded which). The receptors were gathered from a woman between 18 and 29 years old who received the yellow fever vaccine.

V gene TRBV6-2 or TRBV6-3 combines with J gene TRBJ2-7; D not resolved. The CDR3 has 12 residues. The V and J ends lost 6 bases and 0 bases respectively, with 6 bases between them. CDR1 MNHEY and CDR2 SVGEGT come from the germline V gene. The CDR3 sequence is CASSASSYEQYF. CDR3 DNA: TGTGCCAGCAGCGCGAGCTCCTACGAGCAGTACTTC.

The chain combines TRBV11-1 with TRBJ2-7; TRBD1 agrees at 10 bases. Trimming at V came to 6 bases and at J to 5 bases, leaving 4 bases not matched to a gene. Germline V gene data show CDR1 as SGHAT and CDR2 as FQDESV (reference sequence). CDR3 length: 13 residues. CDR3: CASSRTGGNEQYF. The CDR3 DNA follows: TGTGCCAGCAGTCGGACAGGGGGGAACGAGCAGTACTTC.

The sample holds a few counts of this clonotype. The CDR3 DNA sequence: TGTGCCAGCAGTGAAGGCAGATCGAACACCGGGGAGCTGTTTTTT. Amino acid sequence: CASSEGRSNTGELFF. The V gene is TRBV2, the J gene TRBJ2-2, with unresolved D. The CDR3 covers 15 residues. Germline CDR1 is SNHLY and CDR2 is FYNNEI. The V end lost 1 base, the J end lost 0 bases, and 6 bases lay between the germline ends.

This chain links TRBV9 with TRBJ2-7; TRBD2 matches at 7 bases. The CDR3 runs to 14 residues. Losses at the gene ends were 3 bases for V and 2 bases for J; bases not matched to a gene: 5. CDR1 is SGDLS, CDR2 YYNGEE, per germline. The CDR3 sequence: CASSGGRGTYEQYF. CDR3 bases: TGTGCCAGCAGCGGTGGGAGGGGAACCTACGAGCAGTACTTC.

This clonotype occurred a few times. The V call is TRBV6-1, the J call TRBJ2-1; 7 nucleotides match TRBD2. The CDR3 consists of 15 residues. The junction had 4 bases not matched to a gene; V was cut back by 3 bases and J by 2 bases. Germline loops: CDR1 MNHNS, CDR2 SASEGT. The CDR3 protein is CASSDVAGTYNEQFF. The CDR3 nucleotides read TGTGCCAGCAGTGATGTAGCGGGTACCTACAATGAGCAGTTCTTC.

This chain uses TRBV7-3 with TRBJ2-7; 9 bases map to TRBD1. Per germline, CDR1 SGHTA and CDR2 FQGTGA. The CDR3 is 14 amino acids. Trimming cost V 3 bases and J 6 bases; bases outside gene matches: 6. The DNA of the CDR3 is TGTGCCAGCAGCTTGACAGGGGGAATGGGCGAGCAGTACTTC. It codes for CASSLTGGMGEQYF.

This chain uses TRBV11-1 with TRBJ2-5; 12 nucleotides match TRBD2. This CDR3 spans 18 amino acids. Losses at the gene ends were 1 base for V and 1 base for J; bases not matched to a gene: 7. Per germline, CDR1 SGHAT and CDR2 FQDESV (reference sequence). CDR3: CASSLGLAGATFQETQYF. CDR3 DNA sequence: TGTGCCAGCAGCTTAGGACTAGCGGGGGCGACATTCCAAGAGACCCAGTACTTC.

The rearrangement joins TRBV7-2 to TRBJ2-6, with 8 bases that match TRBD1. This CDR3 contains 15 residues. Trimming took 6 bases from V and 1 from J; bases not matched to a gene: 2. The germline gives CDR1 SGHTA, CDR2 FQGNSA. CDR3 region: CASRRTGSGANVLTF. CDR3 coding DNA: TGTGCCAGCAGGCGGACAGGGTCTGGGGCCAACGTCCTGACTTTC.

V is TRBV2 and J is TRBJ2-6; no definite D call. The length of the CDR3 is 17 residues. Trimming took 3 bases from V and 1 from J, leaving 13 bases between them. Germline CDR1 SNHLY, CDR2 FYNNEI. The CDR3 spells CASSDGRSRSGANVLTF. CDR3 DNA: TGTGCCAGCAGTGATGGCAGAAGCAGGTCTGGGGCCAACGTCCTGACTTTC.

This chain's CDR3 is CAISEGEPTQYF. The CDR3 region has the DNA TGTGCCATCAGTGAGGGGGAACCGACCCAGTACTTC. The chain uses TRBV10-3 and TRBJ2-5, with D unclear. This CDR3 spans 12 amino acids. V was trimmed by 2 bases and J by 7 bases, leaving 8 bases between them. Germline CDR1 is ENHRY and CDR2 is SYGVKD.

This clonotype came up once. V and J are TRBV11-1 and TRBJ1-1, with 8 bases aligning to TRBD1. This CDR3 spans 16 amino acids. The trim removed 5 bases at V and 2 bases at J, leaving 10 bases unmatched. Germline CDR1 SGHAT, CDR2 FQDESV (reference sequence). The CDR3 reads CASSPFGQGQNTEAFF. The CDR3 nucleotides read TGTGCCAGCAGCCCATTTGGACAGGGTCAAAACACTGAAGCTTTCTTT.

The chain combines TRBV4-2 with TRBJ2-1; D is uncertain. This CDR3 comprises 13 residues. V lost 2 bases to trimming and J lost 5 bases, with 7 bases between them. Looked up from germline, CDR1 is LGHNA and CDR2 is YNFKEQ. The DNA for the CDR3 is TGTGCCAGCAGCCAACTAGGGAACAATGAGCAGTTCTTC. Translating it yields CASSQLGNNEQFF.

The chain couples TRBV10-1 to TRBJ2-6, with D perhaps matching TRBD1 (5 bases). The germline V gene has CDR1 WNHNN and CDR2 SYGVQD (reference sequence). This CDR3 is built from 14 residues. Trimming stripped 5 bases from V and 1 base from J, with 6 bases between. The CDR3 reads CASSKGSGANVLTF. CDR3 DNA sequence: TGCGCCAGCAGTAAGGGGTCTGGGGCCAACGTCCTGACTTTC.